These 21 T cell receptor beta chains came from one sample sequenced in a study of patients and donors after allogeneic stem cell transplantation (dated by TCRdb to 2020 to 2021). Library preparation employed RT-PCR. Reads for this sample came from a NextSeq 550. The public reads were quality trimmed at Q25 with fastp and then assembled into clones with MiXCR by TCRdb, keeping productive beta chains. Rows merge per CDR3 protein into single entries with the most common DNA and genes. This sample is represented by about 150,000 distinct CDR3 sequences; about a third of them were singletons. About 50% of the sample is in the top ten clones. The source material was blood, either unsorted or a sorted T cell fraction (not recorded which). The receptors originated from a human donor who was either an allogeneic HSCT recipient or a stem cell or donor lymphocyte infusion donor (not recorded which). It is not recorded whose cells these are; they may come from a transplant donor.

This clonotype was detected a few times. The CDR3 region has the DNA TGTGCCAGCAGTTACCCGGTAGGAGGCTACACCTTC. This codes for CASSYPVGGYTF. The chain employs TRBV6-2 or TRBV6-3 and TRBJ1-2, with D hard to call. CDR3 length: 12 residues. The V end lost 2 bases, the J end lost 8 bases, and 9 bases lay between the germline ends. Per the germline V gene, CDR1 is MNHEY and CDR2 is SVGEGT.

This clonotype was found a few times. The chain recombines TRBV9 with TRBJ1-3; the D gene is possibly TRBD1 (6 bases). Deletions cut 3 bases from V and 0 bases from J, with 13 bases between. The CDR3 length is 16 residues. Per germline, CDR1 SGDLS and CDR2 YYNGEE. CDR3 in amino acids: CASSGRTESSGNTIYF. The CDR3 coding sequence is TGTGCCAGCAGCGGCAGGACAGAAAGCTCTGGAAACACCATATATTTT.

V is TRBV2 and J is TRBJ1-4, with a tentative D call TRBD1 (5 bases). This CDR3 spans 14 amino acids. In germline, CDR1 is SNHLY, CDR2 FYNNEI. V was trimmed by 4 bases and J by 8 bases, leaving 14 bases between them. The CDR3: CASSGGALVEKLFF. CDR3 in DNA: TGTGCCAGCAGTGGAGGGGCCCTGGTGGAAAAACTGTTTTTT.

Remarks on this clonotype: A junction end diverges from the germline sequence, so it may reflect a read error. This chain joins TRBV6-1 and TRBJ1-6, with D hard to call. The CDR3 has 16 residues. Germline CDR1 reads MNHNS; CDR2 reads SASEGT. The CDR3 is CASSEKRGSYNLPLHF. In DNA, the CDR3 is TGTGCCAGCAGTGAAAAGCGGGGTTCCTATAATTTACCCCTCCACTTT.

V and J are TRBV5-5 and TRBJ2-2, with TRBD2 as a possible D gene (6 bases). This CDR3 region has 17 residues. Germline V gene sequence: CDR1 SGHKS, CDR2 YYEKEE (reference sequence). Between the trimmed V and J ends, which lost 1 base and 0 bases, there was a span of 13 bases. CDR3 amino acids: CASSLLMGGANTGELFF. In DNA, the CDR3 is TGTGCCAGCAGCTTGCTGATGGGGGGAGCGAACACCGGGGAGCTGTTTTTT.

This clonotype has just a few counts. The CDR3 loop is CASSSGGENSPLHF. The CDR3, as DNA: TGTGCCAGCAGTTCAGGGGGCGAGAATTCACCCCTCCACTTT. The genes are TRBV27 and TRBJ1-6; 8 bases are shared with TRBD1. Germline V gives CDR1 MNHEY, CDR2 SMNVEV (reference sequence). The CDR3 is 14 residues long. V shed 4 bases, J shed 7 bases, and the junction held 3 bases outside the gene matches.

The table lists this clonotype with a few counts. The V and J genes are TRBV12-3 or TRBV12-4 and TRBJ1-6; TRBD1 matches at 10 bases. The CDR3 consists of 15 residues. The junction had 4 bases not matched to a gene; V was cut back by 6 bases and J by 5 bases. CDR3 nucleotides: TGTGCCAGCAGGGCGACAGGGGGCAATAATTCACCCCTCCACTTT. Its translation is CASRATGGNNSPLHF.

This clonotype was seen a few times. The CDR3 DNA reads TGTGCCAGCAGCTTAGACGGAAGGCAGCCCCAGCATTTT. Its translation is CASSLDGRQPQHF. The chain is built from TRBV5-6 and TRBJ1-5; no clear D gene. The CDR3 has 13 amino acids. V was shortened by 2 bases and J by 7 bases, with 10 bases between the two germline ends. Germline CDR1 reads SGHDT; CDR2 reads YYEEEE. Variable domain in full (rest from reference TRBV5-6 and TRBJ1-5): DAGVTQSPTHLIKTRGQQVTLRCSPKSGHDTVSWYQQALGQGPQFIFQYYEEEERQRGNFPDRFSGHQFPNYSSELNVNALLLGDSALYLCASSLDGRQPQHFGDGTRLSIL.

This clonotype was counted ten times or more. The rearrangement uses TRBV4-2 and TRBJ2-7; no definite D call. CDR1 LGHNA and CDR2 YNFKEQ come from the germline V gene. The ends were cut back, 1 base at V and 2 bases at J, with 12 bases in the middle. This CDR3 spans 15 amino acids. The CDR3 protein is CASSQGGSSTYEQYF. The DNA for the CDR3 is TGTGCCAGCAGCCAAGGAGGTAGCAGCACCTACGAGCAGTACTTC.

This clonotype was picked up a small number of times. The chain couples TRBV20-1 to TRBJ2-7; tentative D call: TRBD1 (6 bases). This CDR3 region has 14 residues. V was pared by 3 bases and J by 0 bases, with 12 bases between. The germline gives CDR1 DFQATT, CDR2 SNEGSKA (reference sequence). The CDR3 nucleotides read TGCAGTGCTAGGATCCGGGACACCTCCTACGAGCAGTACGTC. Translation: CSARIRDTSYEQYV.

This sequence joins TRBV7-9 and TRBJ1-2; possible D gene TRBD1, 5 bases. The germline V and J ends were trimmed by 1 base and 6 bases, with 15 bases remaining between them. Per germline, CDR1 SEHNR and CDR2 FQNEAQ (reference sequence). CDR3 length equals 15 residues. The CDR3 loop reads CASSLVPGGVHGYTF. CDR3 bases: TGTGCCAGCAGCTTAGTCCCCGGGGGTGTACATGGCTACACCTTC.

This clonotype was seen more than once but under ten times. The chain combines TRBV5-1 with TRBJ2-5, with D unclear. V dropped 3 bases and J dropped 13 bases, with 13 bases sitting between them. CDR3 size: 11 residues. From germline, CDR1 is SGHRS and CDR2 YFSETQ. Written as DNA, the CDR3 is TGCGCCAGCAGCTCCTCGGGTTGGCGGTACTTC. It translates to CASSSSGWRYF.

This chain uses TRBV7-9 with TRBJ2-1; 8 bases align to TRBD2. J lost 8 bases, V lost 7 bases, and 13 bases had no gene match. The CDR3 contains 15 residues. Germline CDR1 reads SEHNR; CDR2 reads FQNEAQ (reference sequence). The CDR3 DNA is TGTGCCAGCACCCCTACCCGGGGGGGCCCAGATGAGCAGTTCTTC. Protein sequence: CASTPTRGGPDEQFF. The variable domain in full, with the rest retrieved from reference TRBV7-9 and TRBJ2-1, is DTGVSQNPRHKITKRGQNVTFRCDPISEHNRLYWYRQTLGQGPEFLTYFQNEAQLEKSRLLSDRFSAERPKGSFSTLEIQRTEQGDSAMYLCASTPTRGGPDEQFFGPGTRLTVL.

CDR3 residues: CASSIFGGQTSLNQPQHF. Here the CDR3 DNA reads TGTGCCAGTAGTATATTTGGCGGACAAACTTCACTCAATCAGCCCCAGCATTTT. This chain connects TRBV19 to TRBJ1-5, with D possibly TRBD1 on 5 matching bases. This CDR3 has 18 amino acids. The V gene lost 2 bases and the J gene lost 3 bases, with 20 bases spanning the gap. Germline values: CDR1 LNHDA, CDR2 SQIVND (reference sequence).

The CDR3 is CASSFSLSGTVNTEAFF. CDR3 DNA: TGTGCCAGCAGCTTCTCTTTGTCCGGGACGGTGAACACTGAAGCTTTCTTT. The chain recombines TRBV2 with TRBJ1-1; the D gene is possibly TRBD1 (5 bases). The CDR3 has 17 residues. From germline, CDR1 is SNHLY and CDR2 FYNNEI. Trimming cost V 6 bases and J 0 bases, with 20 bases left between them.

This sequence joins TRBV6-6 and TRBJ2-5, with 8 bases matching TRBD1. The V segment lost 8 bases and the J segment 1 base; nucleotides outside the gene matches: 0. Germline values: CDR1 MNHNY, CDR2 SVGAGI (reference sequence). This CDR3 has 12 residues. Here the CDR3 reads CASQGAQETQYF. Here the CDR3 DNA reads TGTGCCAGCCAGGGGGCCCAAGAGACCCAGTACTTC.

A few counts support this clonotype. J is TRBJ1-5 and V is TRBV27; a possible D gene is TRBD1 (5 bases). The CDR3 loop spans 16 amino acids. Germline values: CDR1 MNHEY, CDR2 SMNVEV (reference sequence). V lost 0 bases and J lost 6, with 15 bases in between. CDR3 residues: CASSLSAPGRGQPQHF. The CDR3 nucleotides read TGTGCCAGCAGTTTATCGGCCCCGGGGAGGGGTCAGCCCCAGCATTTT.

This clonotype was observed a few times. The V call is TRBV12-3 or TRBV12-4, the J call TRBJ1-6; tentatively, D is TRBD1 (5 bases). The CDR3 has 15 amino acids. Trimming stripped 4 bases from V and 9 bases from J, with 16 bases between. The CDR3 sequence is CASSSSQGRGSPLHF. CDR3 sequence (DNA): TGTGCCAGCAGTTCTAGCCAGGGTAGAGGTTCACCCCTCCACTTT.

This clonotype was picked up a small number of times. The V and J genes are TRBV4-1 and TRBJ1-5; D perhaps matches TRBD1 (6 bases). The CDR3 is made up of 16 amino acids. The V end was cut by 0 bases, the J end by 1 base, with 10 bases between. CDR1 and CDR2 from the germline V gene are MGHRA and YSYEKL. Written as DNA, the CDR3 is TGCGCCAGCAGCCAAGATGGTACAGGGAGCAATCAGCCCCAGCATTTT. Protein product: CASSQDGTGSNQPQHF.

The rearrangement links TRBV18 to TRBJ2-1; D perhaps matches TRBD1 (6 bases). The CDR3 extends over 16 amino acids. With 4 bases removed from V and 1 base from J, the gap between germline ends came to 14 bases. Germline V gene data show CDR1 as KGHSH and CDR2 as LQKENI. CDR3: CASSQIPGDSYNEQFF. The CDR3 DNA reads TGTGCCAGCTCACAAATACCAGGGGATTCCTACAATGAGCAGTTCTTC.

This rearrangement joins TRBV29-1 to TRBJ1-1; D gene ambiguous. CDR1 is SQVTM and CDR2 is ANQGSEA in the germline V gene. The CDR3 length is 13 residues. Deletions cut 4 bases from V and 4 bases from J, with 13 bases between. The CDR3 sequence: CSVGSGRGTEAFF. The CDR3, as DNA: TGCAGCGTTGGCTCCGGGAGAGGCACTGAAGCTTTCTTT.